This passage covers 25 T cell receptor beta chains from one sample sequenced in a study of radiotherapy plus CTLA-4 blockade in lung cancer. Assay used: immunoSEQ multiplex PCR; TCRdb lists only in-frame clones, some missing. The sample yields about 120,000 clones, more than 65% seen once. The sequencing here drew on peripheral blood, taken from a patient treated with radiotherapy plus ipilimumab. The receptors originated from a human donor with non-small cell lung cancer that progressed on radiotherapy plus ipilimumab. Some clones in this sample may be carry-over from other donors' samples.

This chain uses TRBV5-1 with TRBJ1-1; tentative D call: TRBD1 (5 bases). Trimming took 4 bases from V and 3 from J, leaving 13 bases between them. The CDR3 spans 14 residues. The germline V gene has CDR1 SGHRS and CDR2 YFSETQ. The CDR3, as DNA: TGCGCCAGCAGCGATTTCCTGGGGGACACTGAAGCTTTCTTT. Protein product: CASSDFLGDTEAFF.

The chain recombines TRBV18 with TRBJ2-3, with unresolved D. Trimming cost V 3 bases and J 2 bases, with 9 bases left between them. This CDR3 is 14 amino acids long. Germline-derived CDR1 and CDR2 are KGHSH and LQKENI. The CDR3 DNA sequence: TGTGCCAGCTCACCGTTGGCGGACACAGATACGCAGTATTTT. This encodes CASSPLADTDTQYF.

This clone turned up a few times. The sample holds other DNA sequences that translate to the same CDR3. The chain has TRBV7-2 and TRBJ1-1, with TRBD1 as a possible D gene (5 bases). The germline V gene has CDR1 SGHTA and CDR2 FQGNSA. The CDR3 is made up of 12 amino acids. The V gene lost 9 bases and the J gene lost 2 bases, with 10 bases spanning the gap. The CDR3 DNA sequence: TGTGCCAGTTCCAGGGTAAACACTGAAGCTTTCTTT. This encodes CASSRVNTEAFF.

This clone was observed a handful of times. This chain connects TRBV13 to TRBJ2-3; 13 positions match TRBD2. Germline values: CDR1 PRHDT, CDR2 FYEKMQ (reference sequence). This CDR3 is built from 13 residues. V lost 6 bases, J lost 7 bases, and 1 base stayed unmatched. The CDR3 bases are TGTGCCAGCAGACTAGCGGGGGGGCATACGCAGTATTTT. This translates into CASRLAGGHTQYF.

CDR3 sequence: CASSYRTSGGEQYF. CDR3 DNA: TGTGCCAGCAGTTACCGGACTAGCGGGGGCGAGCAGTACTTC. The V call is TRBV6-5, the J call TRBJ2-7, with 13 bases matching TRBD2. Germline V gene sequence: CDR1 MNHEY, CDR2 SVGAGI. The V gene end was trimmed by 2 bases and the J gene end by 6 bases; junction bases not matched to a gene: 1. This CDR3 region has 14 residues.

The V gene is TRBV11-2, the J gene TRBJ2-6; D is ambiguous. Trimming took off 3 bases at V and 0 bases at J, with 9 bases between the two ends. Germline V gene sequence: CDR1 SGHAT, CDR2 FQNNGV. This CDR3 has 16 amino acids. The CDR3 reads CASSLGLSSGANVLTF. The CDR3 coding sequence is TGTGCCAGCAGCTTGGGGTTATCCTCTGGGGCCAACGTCCTGACTTTC.

The CDR3 here is CASSGTGGPDEAFF. DNA of the CDR3: TGTGCCAGCAGCGGGACAGGGGGGCCCGATGAAGCTTTCTTT. The chain is built from TRBV9 and TRBJ1-1, with 10 positions matching TRBD1. Germline CDR1 is SGDLS and CDR2 is YYNGEE. With 3 bases clipped from V and 7 bases from J, the junction kept 6 bases outside the gene matches. The CDR3 consists of 14 residues.

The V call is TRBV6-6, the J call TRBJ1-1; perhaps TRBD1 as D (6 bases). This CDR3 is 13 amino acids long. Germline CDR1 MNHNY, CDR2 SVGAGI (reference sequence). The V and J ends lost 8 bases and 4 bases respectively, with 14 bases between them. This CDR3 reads CASVGAEGTEAFF. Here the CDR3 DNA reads TGTGCCAGCGTGGGGGCGGAGGGCACTGAAGCTTTCTTT.

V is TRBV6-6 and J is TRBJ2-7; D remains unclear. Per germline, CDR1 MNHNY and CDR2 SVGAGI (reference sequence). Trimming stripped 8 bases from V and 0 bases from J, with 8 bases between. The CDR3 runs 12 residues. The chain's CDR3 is CASSPASYEQYF. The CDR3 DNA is TGTGCCAGCTCACCTGCCTCCTACGAGCAGTACTTC.

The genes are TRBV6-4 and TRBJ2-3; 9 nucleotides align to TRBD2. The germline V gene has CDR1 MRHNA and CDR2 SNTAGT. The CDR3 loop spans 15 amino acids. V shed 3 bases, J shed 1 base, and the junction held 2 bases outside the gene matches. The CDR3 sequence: CASSEERGGTDTQYF. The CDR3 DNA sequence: TGTGCCAGCAGTGAAGAGCGGGGGGGCACAGATACGCAGTATTTT.

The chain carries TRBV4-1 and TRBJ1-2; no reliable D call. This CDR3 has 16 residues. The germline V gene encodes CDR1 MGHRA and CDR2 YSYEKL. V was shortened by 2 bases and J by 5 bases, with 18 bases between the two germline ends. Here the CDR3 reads CASSQPSQSQSYGYTF. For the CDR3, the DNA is TGCGCCAGCAGCCAACCTTCTCAGTCCCAATCATATGGCTACACCTTC.

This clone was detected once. This chain's CDR3 is CASSLTIGQGSNTEAFF. CDR3 bases: TGTGCCAGCAGCCTAACCATAGGACAGGGGTCTAACACTGAAGCTTTCTTT. The rearrangement joins TRBV13 to TRBJ1-1; TRBD1 matches at 9 bases. Germline V gene sequence: CDR1 PRHDT, CDR2 FYEKMQ (reference sequence). The V segment lost 5 bases and the J segment 2 bases; nucleotides outside the gene matches: 12. The CDR3 contains 17 residues.

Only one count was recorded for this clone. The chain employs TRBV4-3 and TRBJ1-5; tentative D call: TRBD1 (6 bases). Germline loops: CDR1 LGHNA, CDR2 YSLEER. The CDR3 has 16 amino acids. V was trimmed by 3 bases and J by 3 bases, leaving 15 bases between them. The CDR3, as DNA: TGCGCCAGCAGCCACGCGTACAGGGTCGTCAATCAGCCCCAGCATTTT. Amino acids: CASSHAYRVVNQPQHF.

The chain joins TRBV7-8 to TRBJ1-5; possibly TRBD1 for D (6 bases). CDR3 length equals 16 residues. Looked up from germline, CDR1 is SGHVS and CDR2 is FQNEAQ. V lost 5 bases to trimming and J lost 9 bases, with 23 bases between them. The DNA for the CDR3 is TGTGCCAGCAGCCCGACGGGGGGCTACAGCCAACGGCCCCAGCATTTT. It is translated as CASSPTGGYSQRPQHF. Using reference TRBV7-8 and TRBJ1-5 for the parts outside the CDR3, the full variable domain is GAGVSQSPRYKVAKRGQDVALRCDPISGHVSLFWYQQALGQGPEFLTYFQNEAQLDKSGLPSDRFFAERPEGSVSTLKIQRTQQEDSAVYLCASSPTGGYSQRPQHFGDGTRLSIL.

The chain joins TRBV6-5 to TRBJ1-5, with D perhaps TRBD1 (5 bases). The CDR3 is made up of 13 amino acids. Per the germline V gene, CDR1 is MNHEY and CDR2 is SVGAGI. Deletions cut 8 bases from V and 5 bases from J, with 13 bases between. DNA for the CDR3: TGTGCCAGCGCTTGGGGGTTAGATCAGCCCCAGCATTTT. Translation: CASAWGLDQPQHF.

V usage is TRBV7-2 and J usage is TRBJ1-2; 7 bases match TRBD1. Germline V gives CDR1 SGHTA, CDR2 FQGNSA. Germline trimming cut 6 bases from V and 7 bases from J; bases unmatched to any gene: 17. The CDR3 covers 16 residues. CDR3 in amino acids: CASSQISTGDISGYTF. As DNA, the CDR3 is TGTGCCAGCAGTCAAATAAGTACAGGGGATATTAGTGGCTACACCTTC.

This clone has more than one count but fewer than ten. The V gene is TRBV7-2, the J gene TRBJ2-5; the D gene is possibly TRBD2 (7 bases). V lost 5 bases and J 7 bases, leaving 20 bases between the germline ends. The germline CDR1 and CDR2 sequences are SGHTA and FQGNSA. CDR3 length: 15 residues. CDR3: CASSPLSGGAGTQYF. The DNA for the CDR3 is TGTGCCAGCAGCCCACTTTCGGGGGGCGCGGGGACCCAGTACTTC.

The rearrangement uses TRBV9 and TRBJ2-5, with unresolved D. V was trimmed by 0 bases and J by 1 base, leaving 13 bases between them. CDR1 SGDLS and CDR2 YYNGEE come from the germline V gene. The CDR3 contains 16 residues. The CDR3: CASSVDSPVLQETQYF. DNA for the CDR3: TGTGCCAGCAGCGTAGATAGTCCGGTACTCCAAGAGACCCAGTACTTC.

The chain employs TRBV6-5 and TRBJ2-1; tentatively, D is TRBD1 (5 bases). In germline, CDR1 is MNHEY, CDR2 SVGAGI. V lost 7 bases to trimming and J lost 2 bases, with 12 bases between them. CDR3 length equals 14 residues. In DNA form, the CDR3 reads TGTGCCAGCACTTTTGTGGGGCCCTACAATGAGCAGTTCTTC. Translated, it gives CASTFVGPYNEQFF.

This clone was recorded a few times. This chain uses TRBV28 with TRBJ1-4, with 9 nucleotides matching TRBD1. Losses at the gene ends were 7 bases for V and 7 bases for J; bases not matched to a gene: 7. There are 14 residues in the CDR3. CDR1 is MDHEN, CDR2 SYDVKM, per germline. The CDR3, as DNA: TGTGCCAGCATTACGGACAGGGGTCGTGAAAAACTGTTTTTT. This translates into CASITDRGREKLFF.

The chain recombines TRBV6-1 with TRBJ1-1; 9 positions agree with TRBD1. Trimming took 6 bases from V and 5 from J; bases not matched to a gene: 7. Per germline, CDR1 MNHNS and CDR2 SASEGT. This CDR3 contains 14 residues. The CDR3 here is CASRELDRGTEAFF. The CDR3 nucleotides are TGTGCCAGCAGGGAACTCGACAGGGGGACTGAAGCTTTCTTT.

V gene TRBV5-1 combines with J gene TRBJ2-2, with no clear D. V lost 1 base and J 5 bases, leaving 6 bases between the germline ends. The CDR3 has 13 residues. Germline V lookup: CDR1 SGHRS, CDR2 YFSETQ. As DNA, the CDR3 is TGCGCCAGCAGCTTGACCTCGACCGGGGAGCTGTTTTTT. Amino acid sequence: CASSLTSTGELFF.

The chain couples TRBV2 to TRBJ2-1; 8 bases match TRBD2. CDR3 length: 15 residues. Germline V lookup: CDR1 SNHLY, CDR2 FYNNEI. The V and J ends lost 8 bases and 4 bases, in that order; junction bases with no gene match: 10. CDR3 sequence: CASGRSGGSYNEQFF. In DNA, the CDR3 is TGTGCCAGCGGAAGGAGCGGGGGCTCGTACAATGAGCAGTTCTTC.

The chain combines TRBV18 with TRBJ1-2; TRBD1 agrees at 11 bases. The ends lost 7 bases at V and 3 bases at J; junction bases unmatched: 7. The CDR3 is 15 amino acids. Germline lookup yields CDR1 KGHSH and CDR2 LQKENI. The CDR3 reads CASLFPGQGDYGYTF. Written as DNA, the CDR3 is TGTGCCAGCTTATTTCCGGGACAGGGGGACTATGGCTACACCTTC.

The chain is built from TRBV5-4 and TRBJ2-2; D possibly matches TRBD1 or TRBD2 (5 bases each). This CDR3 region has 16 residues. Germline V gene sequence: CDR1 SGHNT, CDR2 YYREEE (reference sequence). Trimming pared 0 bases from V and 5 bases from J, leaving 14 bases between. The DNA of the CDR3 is TGTGCCAGCAGCTTGGCCGGGATCAGGGTAACCGGGGAGCTGTTTTTT. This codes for CASSLAGIRVTGELFF.